This T cell receptor (beta chain) was observed in a study of blood T cell repertoires in COVID-19. Study overall: Nucleic acid was either cDNA or gDNA, and it came from T cells, B-cell-depleted T cells, or PBMCs.

Produced via immunoSEQ multiplex PCR; TCRdb's table is partial and in-frame only. This sample has 140,000 or so clones, with approximately 88% found just once. The length of the CDR3 is 15 residues. The germline CDR1 and CDR2 sequences are MNHEY and SVGAGI. The V gene end was trimmed by 2 bases and the J gene end by 5 bases; junction bases not matched to a gene: 9. The sequence derives from a woman aged 50 to 60 with acute or convalescent COVID-19. V usage is TRBV6-5 and J usage is TRBJ2-7, with TRBD2 identical over 7 bases. The sample comprised peripheral blood. CDR3 DNA sequence: TGTGCCAGCAGTTACGGGGGGAGGGGAGGCGACGAGCAGTACTTC. Its protein is CASSYGGRGGDEQYF.